The T cell receptor (beta chain) under discussion was sequenced for a study of metastatic and nonmetastatic thyroid tumors (dated by TCRdb to about 2020). At the level of the whole study: For patients with malignant and with benign thyroid disease, the researchers compared repertoires between peripheral blood samples and tumor or nodule tissue samples. Points the paper makes about the study in general: TCR beta diversity was reported as significantly higher in malignant tumors than in benign nodules, in both blood and tumor samples.

Remarks on this clone: The antigen it binds to is not known. Base qualities are missing; no much larger clone stands one base away.

Before undergoing thyroid surgery, none of the patients had been given any kind of treatment. Patient clinical samples collected from the early 2010s to the late 2010s were retrospectively analysed using T-cell receptor beta sequencing. Libraries were made using PCR. Sequencing took place on an Illumina HiSeq 4000. High-throughput sequencing was used to profile the TCR beta-chain CDR3 region of every patient. Concerning the study's data processing: CDR3 differences across clinicopathological groups were used to build a classifier for discriminating distant-metastatic papillary thyroid cancer patients. The Shannon index was used to assess repertoire diversity, and the Morisita-Horn index was used to assess tumor-blood repertoire similarity. TCRdb passed the public sequencing reads through fastp at Q25 and MiXCR, retaining productive beta sequences. The V and J calls shown here were made by TCRdb, not taken from the authors' results. The sample profile shows approximately 26,000 clones; 20% to 30% of them were found once. 6% of the sample lies in the top ten.

This clonotype originated in a female donor with papillary thyroid cancer or a benign thyroid nodule (not recorded which). Some clones in this sample may be carry-over from other donors' samples. Sequences were obtained from blood.

The CDR3 protein: CAWSLPGGTEYF. The sequenced DNA: TGTGCCTGGAGCCTGCCCGGGGGGACTGAGTACTTC. The rearranged segments are TRBV30 and TRBJ2-7; a stretch of 7 junction bases matches TRBD2. At the junction V is shortened by 3 bases and J by 11 bases; bases outside the gene matches: 10. The CDR3 contains 12 residues, cysteine and phenylalanine counted. The only DNA kept is the CDR3, 36 bases in frame from the first base. The germline V gene encodes CDR1 GTSNPN and CDR2 SVGIG (reference sequence).